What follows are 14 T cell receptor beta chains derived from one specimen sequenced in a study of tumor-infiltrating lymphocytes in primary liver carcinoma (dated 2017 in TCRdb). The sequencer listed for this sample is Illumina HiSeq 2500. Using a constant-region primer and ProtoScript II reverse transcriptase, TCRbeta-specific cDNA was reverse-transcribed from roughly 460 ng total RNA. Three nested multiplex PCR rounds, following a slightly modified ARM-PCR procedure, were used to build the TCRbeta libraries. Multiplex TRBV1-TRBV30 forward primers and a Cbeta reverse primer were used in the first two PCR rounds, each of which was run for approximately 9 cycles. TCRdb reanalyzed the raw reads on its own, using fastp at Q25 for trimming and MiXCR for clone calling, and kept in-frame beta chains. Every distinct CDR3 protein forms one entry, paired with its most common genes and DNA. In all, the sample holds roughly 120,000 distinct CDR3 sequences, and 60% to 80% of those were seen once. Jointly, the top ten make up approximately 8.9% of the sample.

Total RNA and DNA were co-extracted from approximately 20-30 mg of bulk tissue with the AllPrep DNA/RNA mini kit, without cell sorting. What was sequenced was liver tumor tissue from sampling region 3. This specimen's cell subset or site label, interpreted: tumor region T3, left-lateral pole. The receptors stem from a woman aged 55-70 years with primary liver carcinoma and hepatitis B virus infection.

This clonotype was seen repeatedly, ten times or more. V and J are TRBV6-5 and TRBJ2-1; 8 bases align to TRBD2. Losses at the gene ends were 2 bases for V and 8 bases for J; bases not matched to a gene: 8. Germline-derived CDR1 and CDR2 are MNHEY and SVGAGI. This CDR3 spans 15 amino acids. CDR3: CASSYVREGRHEQFF. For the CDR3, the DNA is TGTGCCAGCAGTTACGTCCGGGAGGGCCGTCATGAGCAGTTCTTC.

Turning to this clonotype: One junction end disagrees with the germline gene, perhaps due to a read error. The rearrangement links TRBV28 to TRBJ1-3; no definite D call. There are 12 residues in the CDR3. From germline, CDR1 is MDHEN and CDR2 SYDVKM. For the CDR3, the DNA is TGTGCCAGCACTTTATCTGGAAACACCATATATTTT. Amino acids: CASTLSGNTIYF.

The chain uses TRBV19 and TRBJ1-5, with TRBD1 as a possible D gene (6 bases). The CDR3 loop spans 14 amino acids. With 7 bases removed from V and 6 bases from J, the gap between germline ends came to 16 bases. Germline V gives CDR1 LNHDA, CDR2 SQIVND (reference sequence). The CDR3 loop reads CASTPGHRGQPQHF. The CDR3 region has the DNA TGTGCCAGTACCCCGGGACATAGGGGTCAGCCCCAGCATTTT.

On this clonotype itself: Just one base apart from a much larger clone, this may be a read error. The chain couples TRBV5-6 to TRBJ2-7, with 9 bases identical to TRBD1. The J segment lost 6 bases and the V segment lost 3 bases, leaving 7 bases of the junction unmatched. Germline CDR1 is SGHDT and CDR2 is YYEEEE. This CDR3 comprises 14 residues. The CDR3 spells CASSYPDRGCEQYF. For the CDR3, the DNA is TGTGCCAGCAGCTACCCGGACAGGGGCTGCGAGCAGTACTTC.

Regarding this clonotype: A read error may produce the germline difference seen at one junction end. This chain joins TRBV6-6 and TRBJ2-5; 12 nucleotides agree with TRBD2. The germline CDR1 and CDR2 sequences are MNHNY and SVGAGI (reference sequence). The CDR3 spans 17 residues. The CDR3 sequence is CVSSYSASGRARETQYF. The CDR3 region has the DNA TGTGTCAGCAGTTACTCTGCTAGCGGGAGGGCCAGGGAGACCCAGTACTTC.

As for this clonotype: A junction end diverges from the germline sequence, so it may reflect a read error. CDR3: CANSFRTSTDAQYF. For the CDR3, the DNA is TGTGCCAACAGCTTTCGGACTAGTACAGATGCGCAGTATTTT. The V gene is TRBV11-3, the J gene TRBJ2-3; TRBD2 agrees at 7 bases. Germline V gene data show CDR1 as SGHNT and CDR2 as YENEEA. This CDR3 contains 14 residues. Full variable domain (missing parts from reference TRBV11-3 and TRBJ2-3): EAGVVQSPRYKIIEKKQPVAFWCNPISGHNTLYWYLQNLGQGPELLIRYENEEAVDDSQLPKDRFSAERLKGVDSTLKIQPAELGDSAVYLCANSFRTSTDAQYFGPGTRLTVL.

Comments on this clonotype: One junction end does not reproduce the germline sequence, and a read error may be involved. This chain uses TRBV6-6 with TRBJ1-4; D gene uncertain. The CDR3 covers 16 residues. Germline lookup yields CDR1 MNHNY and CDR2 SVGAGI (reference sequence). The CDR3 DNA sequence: TGTGCCAGCAGTTACTCCCCCCAGCCTCCGGACGAAAAACTGTTCTTT. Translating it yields CASSYSPQPPDEKLFF.

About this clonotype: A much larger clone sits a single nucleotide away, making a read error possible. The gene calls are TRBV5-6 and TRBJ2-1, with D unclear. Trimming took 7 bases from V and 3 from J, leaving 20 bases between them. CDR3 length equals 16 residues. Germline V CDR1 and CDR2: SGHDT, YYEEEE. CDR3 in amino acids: CASGSRGYLDYNEQFF. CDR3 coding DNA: TGTGCCAGCGGCTCACGTGGCTACCTAGACTACAATGAGCAGTTCTTC.

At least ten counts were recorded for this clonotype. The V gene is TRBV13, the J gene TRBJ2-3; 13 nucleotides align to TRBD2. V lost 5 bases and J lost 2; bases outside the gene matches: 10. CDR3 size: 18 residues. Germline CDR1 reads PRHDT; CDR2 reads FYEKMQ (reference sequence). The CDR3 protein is CASSPRTSGRTDTDTQYF. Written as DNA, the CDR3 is TGTGCCAGCAGCCCACGGACTAGCGGGAGAACGGACACAGATACGCAGTATTTT.

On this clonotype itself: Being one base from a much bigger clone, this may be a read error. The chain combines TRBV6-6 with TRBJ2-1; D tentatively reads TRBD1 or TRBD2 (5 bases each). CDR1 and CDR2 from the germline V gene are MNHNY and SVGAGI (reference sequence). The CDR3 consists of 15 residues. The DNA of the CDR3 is TGTGCCAGCAGTTACGAGGGACGATCTATGAATGAGCACTTCTTC. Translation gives CASSYEGRSMNEHFF.

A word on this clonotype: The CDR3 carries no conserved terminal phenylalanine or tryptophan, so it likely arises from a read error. CDR3 amino acids: CASSWGQGNTEAFL. Written as DNA, the CDR3 is TGTGCCAGCAGCTGGGGACAGGGGAACACTGAAGCTTTCTTA. The gene calls are TRBV5-4 and TRBJ1-1, with TRBD1 identical over 9 bases. This CDR3 comprises 14 residues. Germline V gene sequence: CDR1 SGHNT, CDR2 YYREEE (reference sequence). The V segment lost 3 bases and the J segment 1 base; nucleotides outside the gene matches: 1.

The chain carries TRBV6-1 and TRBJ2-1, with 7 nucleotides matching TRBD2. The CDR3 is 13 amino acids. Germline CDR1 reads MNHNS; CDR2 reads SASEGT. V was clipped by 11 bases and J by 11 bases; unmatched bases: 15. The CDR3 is CAAVGLAVTQQFF. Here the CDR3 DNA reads TGTGCCGCAGTTGGGCTAGCGGTGACCCAGCAGTTCTTC.

Here the CDR3 reads CSARDRSSAHNVLTF. In DNA, the CDR3 is TGCAGTGCTAGAGATAGAAGTTCCGCACACAACGTCCTGACTTTC. The chain couples TRBV20-1 to TRBJ2-6; unclear D gene. Trimming pared 0 bases from V and 9 bases from J, leaving 15 bases between. Germline CDR1 is DFQATT and CDR2 is SNEGSKA (reference sequence). CDR3 length equals 15 residues.

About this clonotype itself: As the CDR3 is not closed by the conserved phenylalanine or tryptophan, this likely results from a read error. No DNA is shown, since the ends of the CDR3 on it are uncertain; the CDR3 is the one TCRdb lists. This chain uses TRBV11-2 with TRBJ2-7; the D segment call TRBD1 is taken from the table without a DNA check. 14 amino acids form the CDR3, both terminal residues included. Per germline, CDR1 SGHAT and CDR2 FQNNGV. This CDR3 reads CASSLTNPRVGQYS.